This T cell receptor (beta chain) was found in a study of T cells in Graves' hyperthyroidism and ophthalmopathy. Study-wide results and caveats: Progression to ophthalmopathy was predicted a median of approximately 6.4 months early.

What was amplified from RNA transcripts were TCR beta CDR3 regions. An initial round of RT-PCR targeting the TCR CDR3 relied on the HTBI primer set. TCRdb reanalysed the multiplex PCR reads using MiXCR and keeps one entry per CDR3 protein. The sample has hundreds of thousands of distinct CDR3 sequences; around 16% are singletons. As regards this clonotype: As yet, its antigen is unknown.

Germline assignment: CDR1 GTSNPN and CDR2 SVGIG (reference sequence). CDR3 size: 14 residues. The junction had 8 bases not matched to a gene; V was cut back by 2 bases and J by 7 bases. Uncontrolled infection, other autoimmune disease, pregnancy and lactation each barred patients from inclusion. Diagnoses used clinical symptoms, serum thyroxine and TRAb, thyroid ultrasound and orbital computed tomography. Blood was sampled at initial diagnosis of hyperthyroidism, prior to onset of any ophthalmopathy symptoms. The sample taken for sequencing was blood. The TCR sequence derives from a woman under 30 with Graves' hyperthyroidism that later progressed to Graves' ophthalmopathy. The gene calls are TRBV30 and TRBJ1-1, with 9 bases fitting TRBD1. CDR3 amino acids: CAWSPGTGFVEAFF. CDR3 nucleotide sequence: TGTGCCTGGAGTCCCGGGACAGGGTTTGTTGAAGCTTTCTTT. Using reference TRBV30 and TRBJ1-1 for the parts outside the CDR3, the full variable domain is SQTIHQWPATLVQPVGSPLSLECTVEGTSNPNLYWYRQAAGRGLQLLFYSVGIGQISSEVPQNLSASRPQDRQFILSSKKLLLSDSGFYLCAWSPGTGFVEAFFGQGTRLTVV.